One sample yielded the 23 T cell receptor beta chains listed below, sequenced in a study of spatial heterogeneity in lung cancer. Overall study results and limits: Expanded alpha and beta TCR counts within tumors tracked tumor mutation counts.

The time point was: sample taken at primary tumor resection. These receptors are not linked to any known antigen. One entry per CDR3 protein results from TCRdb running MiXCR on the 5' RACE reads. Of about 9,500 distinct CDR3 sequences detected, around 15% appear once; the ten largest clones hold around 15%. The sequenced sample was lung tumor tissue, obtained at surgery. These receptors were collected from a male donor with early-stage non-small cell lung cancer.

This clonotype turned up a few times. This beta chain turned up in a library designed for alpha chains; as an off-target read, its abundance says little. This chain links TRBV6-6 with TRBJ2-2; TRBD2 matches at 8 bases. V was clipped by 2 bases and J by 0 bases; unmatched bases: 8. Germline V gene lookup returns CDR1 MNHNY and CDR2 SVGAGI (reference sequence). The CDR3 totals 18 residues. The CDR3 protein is CASSYPLIGRANTGELFF. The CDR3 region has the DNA TGTGCCAGCAGTTACCCTCTAATCGGGAGGGCGAACACCGGGGAGCTGTTTTTT.

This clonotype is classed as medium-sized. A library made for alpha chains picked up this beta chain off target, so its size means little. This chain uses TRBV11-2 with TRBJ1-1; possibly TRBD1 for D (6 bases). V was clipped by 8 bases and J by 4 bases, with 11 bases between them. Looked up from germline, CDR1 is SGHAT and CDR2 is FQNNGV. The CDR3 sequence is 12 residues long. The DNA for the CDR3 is TGTGCCAGCCGATTAGGGGGCACTGAAGCTTTCTTT. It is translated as CASRLGGTEAFF.

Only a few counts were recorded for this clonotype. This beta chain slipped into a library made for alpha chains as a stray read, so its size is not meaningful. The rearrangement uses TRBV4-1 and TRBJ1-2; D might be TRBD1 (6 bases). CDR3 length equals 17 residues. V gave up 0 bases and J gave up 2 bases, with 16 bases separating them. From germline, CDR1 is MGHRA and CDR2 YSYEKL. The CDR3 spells CASSQEFPTGLNYGYTF. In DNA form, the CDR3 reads TGCGCCAGCAGCCAAGAGTTCCCGACAGGCTTGAACTATGGCTACACCTTC.

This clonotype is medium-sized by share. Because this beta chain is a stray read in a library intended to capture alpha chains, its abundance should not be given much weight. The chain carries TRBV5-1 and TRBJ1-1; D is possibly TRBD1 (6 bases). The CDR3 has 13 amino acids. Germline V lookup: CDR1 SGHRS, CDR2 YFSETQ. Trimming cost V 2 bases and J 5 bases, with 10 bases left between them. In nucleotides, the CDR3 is TGCGCCAGCAGCTTCGGGGGCCGGACTGAAGCTTTCTTT. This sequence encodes CASSFGGRTEAFF.

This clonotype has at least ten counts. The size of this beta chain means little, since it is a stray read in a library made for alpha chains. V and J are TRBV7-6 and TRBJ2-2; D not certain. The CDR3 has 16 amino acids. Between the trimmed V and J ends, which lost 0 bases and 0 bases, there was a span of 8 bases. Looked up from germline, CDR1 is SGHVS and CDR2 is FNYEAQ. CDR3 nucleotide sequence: TGTGCCAGCAGCTTAGCGTCCCCGGCGAACACCGGGGAGCTGTTTTTT. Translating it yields CASSLASPANTGELFF.

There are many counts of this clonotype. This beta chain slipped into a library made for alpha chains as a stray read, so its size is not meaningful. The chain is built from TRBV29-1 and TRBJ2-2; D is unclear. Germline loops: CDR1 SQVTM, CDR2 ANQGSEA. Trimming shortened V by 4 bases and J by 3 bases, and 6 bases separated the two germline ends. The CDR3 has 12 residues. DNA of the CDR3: TGCAGCGTTGTAGGGTACACCGGGGAGCTGTTTTTT. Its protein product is CSVVGYTGELFF.

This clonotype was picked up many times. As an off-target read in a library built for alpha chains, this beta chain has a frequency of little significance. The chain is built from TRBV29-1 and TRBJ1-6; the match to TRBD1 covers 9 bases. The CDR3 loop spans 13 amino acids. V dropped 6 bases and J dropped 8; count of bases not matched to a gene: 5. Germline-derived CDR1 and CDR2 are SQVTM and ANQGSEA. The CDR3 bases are TGCAGCGTGACGACAGGGGGAGATTCACCCCTCCACTTT. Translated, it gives CSVTTGGDSPLHF.

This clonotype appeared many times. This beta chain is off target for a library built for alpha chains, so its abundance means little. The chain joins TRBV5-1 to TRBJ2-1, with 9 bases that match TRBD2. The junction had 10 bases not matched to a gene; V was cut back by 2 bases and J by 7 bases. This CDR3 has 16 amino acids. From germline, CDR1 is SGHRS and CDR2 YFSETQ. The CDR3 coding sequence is TGCGCCAGCAGCTTAGTCTTTGGGACTAGCTTTAATGAGCAGTTCTTC. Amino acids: CASSLVFGTSFNEQFF.

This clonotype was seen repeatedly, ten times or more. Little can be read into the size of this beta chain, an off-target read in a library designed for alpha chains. This CDR3 reads CASGTSDYNEQFF. CDR3 nucleotides: TGTGCCAGCGGGACTAGCGACTACAATGAGCAGTTCTTC. This chain joins TRBV7-6 and TRBJ2-1; 10 bases are shared with TRBD2. This CDR3 has 13 residues. Germline V gives CDR1 SGHVS, CDR2 FNYEAQ. V shed 8 bases, J shed 3 bases, and the junction held 1 base outside the gene matches.

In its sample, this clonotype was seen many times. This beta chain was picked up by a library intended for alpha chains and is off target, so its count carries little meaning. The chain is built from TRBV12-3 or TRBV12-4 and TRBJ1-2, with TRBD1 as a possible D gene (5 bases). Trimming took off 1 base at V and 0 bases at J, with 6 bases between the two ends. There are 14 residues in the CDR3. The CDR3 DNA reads TGTGCCAGCAGTTTAGGGACATCTAACTATGGCTACACCTTC. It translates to CASSLGTSNYGYTF.

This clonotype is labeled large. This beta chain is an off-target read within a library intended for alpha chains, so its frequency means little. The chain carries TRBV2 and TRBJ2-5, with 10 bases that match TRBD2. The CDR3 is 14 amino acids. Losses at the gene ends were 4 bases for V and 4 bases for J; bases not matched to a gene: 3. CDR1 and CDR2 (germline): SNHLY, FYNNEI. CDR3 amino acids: CASSVRTSGETQYF. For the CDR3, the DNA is TGTGCCAGCAGTGTTAGGACTAGCGGAGAGACCCAGTACTTC.

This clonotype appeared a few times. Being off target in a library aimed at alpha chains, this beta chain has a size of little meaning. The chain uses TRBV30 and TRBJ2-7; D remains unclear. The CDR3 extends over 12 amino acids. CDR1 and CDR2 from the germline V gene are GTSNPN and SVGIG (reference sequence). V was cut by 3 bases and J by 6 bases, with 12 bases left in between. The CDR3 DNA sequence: TGTGCCTGGAGGTCATCGGGCGGCGAGCAGTACTTC. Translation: CAWRSSGGEQYF.

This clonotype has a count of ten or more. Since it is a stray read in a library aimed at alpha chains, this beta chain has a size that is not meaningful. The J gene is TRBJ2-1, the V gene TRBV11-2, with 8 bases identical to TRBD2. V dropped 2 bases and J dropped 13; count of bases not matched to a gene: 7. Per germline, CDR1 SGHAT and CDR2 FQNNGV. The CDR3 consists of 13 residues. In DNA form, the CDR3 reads TGTGCCAGCAGCTTAAGTACTAGCGGAGAACAGTTCTTC. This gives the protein CASSLSTSGEQFF.

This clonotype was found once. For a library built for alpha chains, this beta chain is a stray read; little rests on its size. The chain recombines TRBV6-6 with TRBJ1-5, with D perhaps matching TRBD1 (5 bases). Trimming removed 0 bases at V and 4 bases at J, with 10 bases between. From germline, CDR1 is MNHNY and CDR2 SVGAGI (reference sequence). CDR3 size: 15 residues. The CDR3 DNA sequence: TGTGCCAGCAGTTACTCGGGACTTCCAAATCAGCCCCAGCATTTT. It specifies CASSYSGLPNQPQHF.

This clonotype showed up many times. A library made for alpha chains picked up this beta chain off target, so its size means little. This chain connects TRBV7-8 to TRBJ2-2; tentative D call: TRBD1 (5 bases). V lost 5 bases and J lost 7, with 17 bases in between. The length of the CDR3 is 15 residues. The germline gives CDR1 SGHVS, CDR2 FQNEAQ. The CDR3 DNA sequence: TGTGCCAGCAGCCGACAGACAAGGGCTAGCGGGGAGCTGTTTTTT. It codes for CASSRQTRASGELFF.

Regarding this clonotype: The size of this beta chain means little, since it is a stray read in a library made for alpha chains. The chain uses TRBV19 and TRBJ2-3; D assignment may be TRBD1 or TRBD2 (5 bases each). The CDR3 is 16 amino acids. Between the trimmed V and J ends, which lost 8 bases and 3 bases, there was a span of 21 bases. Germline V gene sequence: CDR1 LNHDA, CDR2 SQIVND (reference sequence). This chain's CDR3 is CASGGPGRFGTDTQYF. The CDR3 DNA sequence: TGTGCCAGTGGTGGCCCAGGGAGATTCGGGACAGATACGCAGTATTTT. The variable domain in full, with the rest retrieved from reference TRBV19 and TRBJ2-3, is DGGITQSPKYLFRKEGQNVTLSCEQNLNHDAMYWYRQDPGQGLRLIYYSQIVNDFQKGDIAEGYSVSREKKESFPLTVTSAQKNPTAFYLCASGGPGRFGTDTQYFGPGTRLTVL.

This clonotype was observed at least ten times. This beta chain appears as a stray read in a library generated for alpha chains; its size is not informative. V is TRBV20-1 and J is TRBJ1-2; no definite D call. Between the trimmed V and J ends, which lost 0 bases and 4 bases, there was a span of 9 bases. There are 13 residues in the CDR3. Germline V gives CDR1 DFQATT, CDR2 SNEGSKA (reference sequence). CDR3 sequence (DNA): TGCAGTGCTAGAGATATAGCGATCTATGGCTACACCTTC. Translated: CSARDIAIYGYTF.

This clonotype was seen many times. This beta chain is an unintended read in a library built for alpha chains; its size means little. CDR3 loop: CASRTSGRAITVEQYF. The DNA of the CDR3 is TGTGCCAGCAGAACAAGCGGGAGGGCCATCACAGTCGAGCAGTACTTC. The chain couples TRBV6-5 to TRBJ2-7; TRBD2 aligns across 10 bases. This CDR3 has 16 amino acids. Germline lookup yields CDR1 MNHEY and CDR2 SVGAGI. The junction had 14 bases not matched to a gene; V was cut back by 6 bases and J by 6 bases.

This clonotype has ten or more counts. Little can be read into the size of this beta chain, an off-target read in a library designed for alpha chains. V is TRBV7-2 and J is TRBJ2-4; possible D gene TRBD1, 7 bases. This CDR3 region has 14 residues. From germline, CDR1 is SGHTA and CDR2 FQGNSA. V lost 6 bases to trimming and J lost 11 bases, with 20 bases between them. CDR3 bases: TGTGCCAGCAGATCGGGGTTGGAGGGGGCCGTTCAGTACTTC. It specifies CASRSGLEGAVQYF.

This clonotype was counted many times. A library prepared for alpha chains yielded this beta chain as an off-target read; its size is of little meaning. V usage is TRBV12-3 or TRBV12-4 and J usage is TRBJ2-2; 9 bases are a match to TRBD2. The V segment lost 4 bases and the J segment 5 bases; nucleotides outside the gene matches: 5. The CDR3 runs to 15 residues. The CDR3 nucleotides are TGTGCCAGCAGTTCATTAGCGGGAGAGACCGGGGAGCTGTTTTTT. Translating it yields CASSSLAGETGELFF.

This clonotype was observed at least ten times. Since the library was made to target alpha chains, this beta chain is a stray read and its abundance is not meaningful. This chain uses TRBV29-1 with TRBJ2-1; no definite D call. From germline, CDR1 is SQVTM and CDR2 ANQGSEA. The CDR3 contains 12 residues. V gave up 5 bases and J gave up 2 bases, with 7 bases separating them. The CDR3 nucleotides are TGCAGCGTTAGCTTAACCTACAATGAGCAGTTCTTC. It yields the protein CSVSLTYNEQFF.

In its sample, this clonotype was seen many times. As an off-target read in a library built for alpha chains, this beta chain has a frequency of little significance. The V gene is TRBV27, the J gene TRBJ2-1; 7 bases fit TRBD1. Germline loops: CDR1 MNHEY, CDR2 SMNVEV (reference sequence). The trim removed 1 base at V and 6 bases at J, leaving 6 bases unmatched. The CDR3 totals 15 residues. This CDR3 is CASSLLTGPTNEQFF. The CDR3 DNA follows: TGTGCCAGCAGTTTATTGACAGGGCCTACCAATGAGCAGTTCTTC.

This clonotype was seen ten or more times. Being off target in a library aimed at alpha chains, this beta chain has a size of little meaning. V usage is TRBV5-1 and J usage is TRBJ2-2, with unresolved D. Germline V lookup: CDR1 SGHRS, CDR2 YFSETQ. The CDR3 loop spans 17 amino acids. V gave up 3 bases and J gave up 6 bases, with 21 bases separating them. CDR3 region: CASSSGPRLLGPGELFF. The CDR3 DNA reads TGCGCCAGCAGCTCGGGCCCAAGGCTTCTCGGTCCCGGGGAGCTGTTTTTT. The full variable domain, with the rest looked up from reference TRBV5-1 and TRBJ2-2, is KAGVTQTPRYLIKTRGQQVTLSCSPISGHRSVSWYQQTPGQGLQFLFEYFSETQRNKGNFPGRFSGRQFSNSRSEMNVSTLELGDSALYLCASSSGPRLLGPGELFFGEGSRLTVL.